The 29 T cell receptor beta chains reported below all come from one sample, sequenced in a study of vaccination effects on CD4 cells after COVID-19. These TCRs are of unknown antigen specificity. Using immunoSEQ multiplex PCR, the repertoire was profiled, and TCRdb retains in-frame clones only, with some absent. The repertoire holds some 79,000 clones, with around 76% as singletons. Before any sequencing was done, the ViraFEST assay used viral peptide pools to expand antigen-specific CD4+ T cells. At the end of around 11 days of culture, CD4+ T cells were isolated. The sample was CD4+ T cells from PBMCs cultured with HCoV-229E spike peptides, taken before COVID-19 vaccination. These TCRs come from a human donor who received a COVID-19 vaccine.

The gene calls are TRBV5-1 and TRBJ2-1; 8 positions match TRBD1. Germline V gene data show CDR1 as SGHRS and CDR2 as YFSETQ. The CDR3 is made up of 16 amino acids. Trimming took 1 base from V and 7 from J; bases not matched to a gene: 10. Written as DNA, the CDR3 is TGCGCCAGCAGCTTGATCCCGGACAGGGTATCAAATGAGCAGTTCTTC. Translating it yields CASSLIPDRVSNEQFF.

This clone was observed a few times. The chain carries TRBV7-3 and TRBJ2-1; D uncertain. Trimming took 5 bases from V and 0 from J, leaving 11 bases between them. Germline loops: CDR1 SGHTA, CDR2 FQGTGA. This CDR3 is built from 15 residues. The CDR3: CASSTTPNSYNEQFF. The CDR3 DNA reads as TGTGCCAGCAGCACAACTCCCAACTCCTACAATGAGCAGTTCTTC.

This clone occurred once. V and J are TRBV9 and TRBJ1-4; the match to TRBD1 covers 12 bases. The CDR3 is 18 residues long. Trimming at V came to 4 bases and at J to 6 bases, leaving 13 bases not matched to a gene. From germline, CDR1 is SGDLS and CDR2 YYNGEE. The DNA for the CDR3 is TGTGCCAGCAGCCGACAGGGACAGGGGGCGCGTGGGGATGAAAAACTGTTTTTT. Translating it yields CASSRQGQGARGDEKLFF.

The chain combines TRBV6-6 with TRBJ2-2; D remains unclear. Trimming stripped 4 bases from V and 2 bases from J, with 8 bases between. Germline CDR1 is MNHNY and CDR2 is SVGAGI (reference sequence). This CDR3 comprises 14 residues. For the CDR3, the DNA is TGTGCCAGCAGTTCGAACCTAAACACCGGGGAGCTGTTTTTT. This translates into CASSSNLNTGELFF.

This clone was detected only a few times. The V gene is TRBV21-1, the J gene TRBJ1-2; the table names TRBD1, a call not compared with the DNA. TRBV21-1 is a documented pseudogene. CDR3 length: 16 residues. This chain's CDR3 is CASSKPSQGAEVGYTF. The DNA for the CDR3 is TGTGCCAGCAGCAAACCCTCCCAGGGGGCGGAAGTTGGCTACACCTTC.

The rearrangement uses TRBV13 and TRBJ2-7; the D call may be TRBD1 or TRBD2 (5 bases each). V lost 5 bases, J lost 9 bases, and 20 bases lay in between. The length of the CDR3 is 14 residues. Germline CDR1 PRHDT, CDR2 FYEKMQ (reference sequence). In DNA, the CDR3 is TGTGCCAGCAGCCGAAATAGGGACGGAGGTGGGCAGTACGTC. Its protein product is CASSRNRDGGGQYV.

This clone was seen only a few times. This chain joins TRBV15 and TRBJ2-7; possibly TRBD1 for D (6 bases). Trimming shortened V by 5 bases and J by 3 bases, and 14 bases separated the two germline ends. The CDR3 consists of 14 residues. The germline gives CDR1 LNHNV, CDR2 YYDKDF (reference sequence). CDR3 nucleotides: TGTGCCACCAGCCCAGCTGGGGGCAACTACGAGCAGTACGTC. Protein product: CATSPAGGNYEQYV.

V usage is TRBV9 and J usage is TRBJ2-4, with 14 positions matching TRBD2. This CDR3 has 19 amino acids. CDR1 is SGDLS, CDR2 YYNGEE, per germline. Trimming removed 3 bases from V and 2 bases from J; junction bases left unmatched: 10. Written as DNA, the CDR3 is TGTGCCAGCAGCGCCTCGACTAGCGGGGGGGCGGGGACCAAAAACATTCAGTACTTC. It codes for CASSASTSGGAGTKNIQYF.

The rearrangement uses TRBV5-1 and TRBJ1-2; tentative D call: TRBD1 (6 bases). Germline lookup yields CDR1 SGHRS and CDR2 YFSETQ. This CDR3 has 14 amino acids. Trimming stripped 4 bases from V and 2 bases from J, with 12 bases between. The CDR3 loop reads CASSISDRNYGYTF. As DNA, the CDR3 is TGCGCCAGCAGCATATCGGACAGAAACTATGGCTACACCTTC.

V usage is TRBV24-1 and J usage is TRBJ2-1; the D is unclear. The V end was cut by 5 bases, the J end by 10 bases, with 8 bases between. The V gene's germline CDR1 is KGHDR and CDR2 SFDVKD. The CDR3 is made up of 11 amino acids. In DNA, the CDR3 is TGTGCCACCAGTGCGACTCAGGAGCAGTTCTTC. It is translated as CATSATQEQFF.

The rearrangement joins TRBV9 to TRBJ1-5; D is undetermined. The germline gives CDR1 SGDLS, CDR2 YYNGEE. V was pared by 0 bases and J by 5 bases, with 12 bases between. CDR3 length: 15 amino acids. The CDR3 DNA follows: TGTGCCAGCAGCGTAGAGCCCAACCTGGATCAGCCCCAGCATTTT. Translation gives CASSVEPNLDQPQHF.

This clone was counted between two and nine times. The V call is TRBV4-2, the J call TRBJ1-1, with unresolved D. Per germline, CDR1 LGHNA and CDR2 YNFKEQ. Trimming stripped 4 bases from V and 3 bases from J, with 12 bases between. The CDR3 is made up of 14 amino acids. The CDR3 is CASSLFSEDTEAFF. The CDR3 nucleotides read TGTGCCAGCAGCCTGTTTAGCGAGGACACTGAAGCTTTCTTT.

The V call is TRBV24-1, the J call TRBJ2-5, with TRBD2 as a possible D gene (6 bases). Germline lookup yields CDR1 KGHDR and CDR2 SFDVKD. The CDR3 contains 15 residues. V dropped 2 bases and J dropped 4 bases, with 13 bases sitting between them. The CDR3 region is CATSDSAGTGETQYF. The CDR3 nucleotides are TGTGCCACCAGTGATTCTGCGGGGACCGGAGAGACCCAGTACTTC.

This rearrangement joins TRBV7-2 to TRBJ2-4; D assignment may be TRBD1 or TRBD2 (6 bases each). From germline, CDR1 is SGHTA and CDR2 FQGNSA. Trimming took 1 base from V and 8 from J, leaving 9 bases between them. The CDR3 is 13 residues long. The chain's CDR3 is CASSLDREDIQYF. The CDR3 DNA reads TGTGCCAGCAGCTTAGACAGGGAGGACATTCAGTACTTC. Supplemented by reference TRBV7-2 and TRBJ2-4, the full variable domain reads GAGVSQSPSNKVTEKGKDVELRCDPISGHTALYWYRQSLGQGLEFLIYFQGNSAPDKSGLPSDRFSAERTGGSVSTLTIQRTQQEDSAVYLCASSLDREDIQYFGAGTRLSVL.

This clone was recorded a few times. The J gene is TRBJ2-1, the V gene TRBV5-4, with TRBD2 as a possible D gene (5 bases). The V gene lost 0 bases and the J gene lost 2 bases, with 12 bases spanning the gap. The germline V gene encodes CDR1 SGHNT and CDR2 YYREEE (reference sequence). This CDR3 has 16 residues. The CDR3 region is CASSLGTGMTYNEQFF. CDR3 DNA: TGTGCCAGCAGCTTGGGGACGGGGATGACCTACAATGAGCAGTTCTTC.

The CDR3: CASSQAVREGLGNEQFF. Here the CDR3 DNA reads TGTGCCAGCAGCCAGGCGGTTCGGGAGGGGCTGGGCAATGAGCAGTTCTTC. This chain links TRBV14 with TRBJ2-1; 8 positions agree with TRBD2. The CDR3 consists of 17 residues. The germline V gene encodes CDR1 SGHDN and CDR2 FVKESK. V was clipped by 3 bases and J by 6 bases; unmatched bases: 13.

The V call is TRBV4-1, the J call TRBJ2-3, with D hard to call. V was trimmed by 1 base and J by 3 bases, leaving 8 bases between them. The CDR3 loop spans 14 amino acids. Looked up from germline, CDR1 is MGHRA and CDR2 is YSYEKL. As DNA, the CDR3 is TGCGCCAGCAGCCAAGCCCTCAAGACAGATACGCAGTATTTT. Protein: CASSQALKTDTQYF.

This clone has only a few counts. This chain links TRBV7-9 with TRBJ1-1; the match to TRBD1 covers 8 bases. The germline CDR1 and CDR2 sequences are SEHNR and FQNEAQ (reference sequence). CDR3 length equals 15 residues. J was trimmed by 10 bases and V by 4 bases; bases with no gene match: 14. The CDR3 bases are TGTGCCAGCAGCTCGACAGGGGCGGCCACTGAAGGAGCTTTCTTT. Its protein product is CASSSTGAATEGAFF.

The chain recombines TRBV19 with TRBJ1-5, with 8 bases matching TRBD1. The length of the CDR3 is 17 residues. The germline V gene encodes CDR1 LNHDA and CDR2 SQIVND (reference sequence). Germline trimming cut 4 bases from V and 1 base from J; bases unmatched to any gene: 9. The CDR3 sequence is CASSNNRGVASNQPQHF. CDR3 nucleotides: TGTGCCAGTAGTAACAACAGGGGGGTGGCGAGCAATCAGCCCCAGCATTTT.

This clone showed up just a few times. This rearrangement joins TRBV5-1 to TRBJ2-2; possible D gene TRBD2, 5 bases. CDR1 and CDR2 from the germline V gene are SGHRS and YFSETQ. V lost 4 bases, J lost 0 bases, and 10 bases lay in between. The CDR3 has 15 residues. CDR3 loop: CASSAGHANTGELFF. In DNA, the CDR3 is TGCGCCAGCAGCGCGGGCCACGCGAACACCGGGGAGCTGTTTTTT.

This chain uses TRBV13 with TRBJ1-1; unclear D gene. The CDR3 has 12 amino acids. CDR1 and CDR2 (germline): PRHDT, FYEKMQ (reference sequence). V lost 4 bases to trimming and J lost 7 bases, with 10 bases between them. The CDR3 here is CASSYIGVEAFF. In DNA form, the CDR3 reads TGTGCCAGCAGCTACATCGGGGTTGAAGCTTTCTTT.

The chain has TRBV5-1 and TRBJ1-2; TRBD1 matches at 7 bases. CDR3 length: 15 residues. Germline V gene data show CDR1 as SGHRS and CDR2 as YFSETQ. J lost 4 bases, V lost 4 bases, and 10 bases had no gene match. As DNA, the CDR3 is TGCGCCAGCAGCCCGCAGGGGGGGGCTGGCTATGGCTACACCTTC. It specifies CASSPQGGAGYGYTF.

As regards this clone: Compared with germline, one end of the junction differs, possibly owing to a read error. This rearrangement joins TRBV5-5 to TRBJ1-6, with D hard to call. Germline-derived CDR1 and CDR2 are SGHKS and YYEKEE (reference sequence). The CDR3 extends over 12 amino acids. As DNA, the CDR3 is TGTGCCAGCAGCTTGAATTCCGGGGTTGAGTACTTT. Its protein product is CASSLNSGVEYF.

This chain connects TRBV19 to TRBJ1-2; TRBD1 is a possible D gene (5 bases). The CDR3 is made up of 15 amino acids. Germline V gene data show CDR1 as LNHDA and CDR2 as SQIVND (reference sequence). V was trimmed by 4 bases and J by 1 base, leaving 13 bases between them. Here the CDR3 DNA reads TGTGCCAGTAGTAGGCGGGGACCCGATAACTATGGCTACACCTTC. Protein: CASSRRGPDNYGYTF. Combining the CDR3 with reference TRBV19 and TRBJ1-2 gives the whole variable domain DGGITQSPKYLFRKEGQNVTLSCEQNLNHDAMYWYRQDPGQGLRLIYYSQIVNDFQKGDIAEGYSVSREKKESFPLTVTSAQKNPTAFYLCASSRRGPDNYGYTFGSGTRLTVV.

The gene calls are TRBV24-1 and TRBJ2-1, with 8 bases lining up with TRBD2. The CDR3 consists of 15 residues. The germline CDR1 and CDR2 sequences are KGHDR and SFDVKD. Germline trimming cut 3 bases from V and 1 base from J; bases unmatched to any gene: 1. CDR3 amino acids: CATSDAGGSYNEQFF. The CDR3 coding sequence is TGTGCCACCAGTGATGCGGGGGGTTCCTACAATGAGCAGTTCTTC.

The chain employs TRBV6-5 and TRBJ2-3; possibly TRBD2 for D (5 bases). CDR3 length: 14 amino acids. Germline lookup yields CDR1 MNHEY and CDR2 SVGAGI. Trimming stripped 6 bases from V and 3 bases from J, with 13 bases between. The DNA of the CDR3 is TGTGCCAGCAGCCGCACGACGGGAACAGATACGCAGTATTTT. Translating it yields CASSRTTGTDTQYF.

The gene calls are TRBV5-1 and TRBJ2-5; TRBD2 matches at 11 bases. CDR1 SGHRS and CDR2 YFSETQ come from the germline V gene. The CDR3 runs 17 residues. The J segment lost 1 base and the V segment lost 0 bases, leaving 5 bases of the junction unmatched. The CDR3 is CASSLGVSGGAQETQYF. The CDR3 DNA is TGCGCCAGCAGCTTGGGGGTTAGCGGGGGGGCCCAAGAGACCCAGTACTTC. The full variable domain, in which reference TRBV5-1 and TRBJ2-5 provide the parts outside the CDR3, is KAGVTQTPRYLIKTRGQQVTLSCSPISGHRSVSWYQQTPGQGLQFLFEYFSETQRNKGNFPGRFSGRQFSNSRSEMNVSTLELGDSALYLCASSLGVSGGAQETQYFGPGTRLLVL.

This rearrangement joins TRBV7-2 to TRBJ1-2; 7 positions match TRBD1. Germline lookup yields CDR1 SGHTA and CDR2 FQGNSA. The CDR3 has 15 amino acids. V dropped 0 bases and J dropped 8; count of bases not matched to a gene: 9. CDR3 nucleotides: TGTGCCAGCAGCTTAGCACTCGACAGGGCTTACGGCTACACCTTC. This translates into CASSLALDRAYGYTF.

V gene TRBV3-1 (or the pseudogene TRBV3-2) combines with J gene TRBJ1-1; D perhaps matches TRBD1 (5 bases). V lost 4 bases, J lost 3 bases, and 18 bases lay in between. Germline V gene sequence: CDR1 LGHDT, CDR2 YNNKEL (reference sequence). The CDR3 is 16 amino acids. CDR3 nucleotides: TGTGCCAGCAGCCCATCCTCAGGGCGTGGGCACACTGAAGCTTTCTTT. Translation: CASSPSSGRGHTEAFF.